This TCR beta chain was sequenced during a study of blood T cell dynamics during melanoma immunotherapy. Study conclusions and caveats: It remained unknown if the driving T cell clones were melanoma-specific. PBMC repertoires of eventual disease-control patients split at W3 into clonality or diversity gains.

Time point reported: pre-treatment baseline. At 12 weeks after first infusion, RECIST 1.1 defined response for most patients. This clone has only a few counts. Its antigen remains unknown. Every bulk PBMC sample received the same 350 ng of DNA. This table comes from immunoSEQ multiplex PCR, and its TCRdb copy is limited to in-frame clones, with some not included. The data show 8,000 to 11,000 clones, 85% to 90% seen once. Sequences were derived from blood, sampled from a patient treated with checkpoint blockade. This sequence was found in a human donor with melanoma.

CDR3 nucleotide sequence: TGTGCCAGCAGCGTAGACACAGGGACAGAGACCCAGTACTTC. Its protein is CASSVDTGTETQYF. The rearrangement links TRBV9 to TRBJ2-5, with D perhaps TRBD1 (6 bases). With 0 bases removed from V and 4 bases from J, the gap between germline ends came to 10 bases. Germline V gives CDR1 SGDLS, CDR2 YYNGEE. CDR3 length: 14 residues.